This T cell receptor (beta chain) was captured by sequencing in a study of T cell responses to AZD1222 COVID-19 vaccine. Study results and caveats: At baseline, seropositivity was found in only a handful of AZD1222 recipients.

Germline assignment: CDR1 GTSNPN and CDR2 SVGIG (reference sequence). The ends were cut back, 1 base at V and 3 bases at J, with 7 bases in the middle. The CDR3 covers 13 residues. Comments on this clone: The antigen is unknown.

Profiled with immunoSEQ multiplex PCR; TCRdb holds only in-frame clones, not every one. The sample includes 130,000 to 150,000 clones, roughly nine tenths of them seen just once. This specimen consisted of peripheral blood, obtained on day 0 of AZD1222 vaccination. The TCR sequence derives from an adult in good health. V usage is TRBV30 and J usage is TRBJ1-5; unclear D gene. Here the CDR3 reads CAWSGRINQPQHF. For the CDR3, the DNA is TGTGCCTGGAGTGGGCGTATCAATCAGCCCCAGCATTTT.